This TCR beta chain comes out of a study of blood T cell repertoires in COVID-19. Background on the study: The analysed material was cDNA or gDNA that came from T cells, B-cell-depleted T cells, or PBMCs.

This CDR3 spans 15 amino acids. Per the germline V gene, CDR1 is MNHEY and CDR2 is SVGAGI. V gave up 7 bases and J gave up 6 bases, with 16 bases separating them. Original processing notes: Estimates of nucleated cell counts were drawn from the amplification of reference gene primers. Only in-frame clones appear in the TCRdb table, and some are missing; sequencing was by immunoSEQ multiplex PCR. From that table come the V and J calls and clone size; the DNA was used to work out D and trimming. Among some 27,000 clones listed, roughly 87% were seen once. The chain employs TRBV6-5 and TRBJ1-6, with a possible D match to TRBD1 (6 bases). The source is a man aged 50 or older with active COVID-19. Sequenced: peripheral blood. In nucleotides, the CDR3 is TGTGCCAGCAAAATCATGAGCAGGGGTAATTCACCCCTCCACTTT. It yields the protein CASKIMSRGNSPLHF.